The source of this T cell receptor (beta chain) is a study of T cells after yellow fever vaccination. TCRdb processed the 5' RACE reads anew with MiXCR; each CDR3 protein has one entry. The sample holds some 560,000 distinct CDR3 sequences, roughly a sixth seen once. This clonotype was counted a single time. Germline V lookup: CDR1 SGHVS, CDR2 FNYEAQ. The CDR3 spans 17 residues. Trimming took 7 bases from V and 2 from J; bases not matched to a gene: 13. V gene TRBV7-6 combines with J gene TRBJ2-1; 8 positions match TRBD2. This TCR derives from a man younger than 30 who received the YFV17D yellow fever vaccine. Sequenced material: PBMCs, taken 5 days after the first yellow fever vaccination. For the CDR3, the DNA is TGTGCCAGCATCAAGTCACTCGGGGGGGCCGCCTACAATGAGCAGTTCTTC. Amino acid sequence: CASIKSLGGAAYNEQFF.